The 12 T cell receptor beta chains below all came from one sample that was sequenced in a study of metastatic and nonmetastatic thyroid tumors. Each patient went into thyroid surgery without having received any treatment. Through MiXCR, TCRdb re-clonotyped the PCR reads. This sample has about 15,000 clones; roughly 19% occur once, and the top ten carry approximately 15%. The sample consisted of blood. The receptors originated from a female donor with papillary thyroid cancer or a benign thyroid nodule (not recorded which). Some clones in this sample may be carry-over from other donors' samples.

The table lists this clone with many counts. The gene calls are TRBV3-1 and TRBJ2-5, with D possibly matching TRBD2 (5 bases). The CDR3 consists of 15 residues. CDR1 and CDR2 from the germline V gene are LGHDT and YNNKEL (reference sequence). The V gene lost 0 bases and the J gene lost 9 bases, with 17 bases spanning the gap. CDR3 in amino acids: CASSQDLADTSPQYF. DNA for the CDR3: TGTGCCAGCAGCCAAGATCTAGCCGACACGTCACCCCAGTACTTC.

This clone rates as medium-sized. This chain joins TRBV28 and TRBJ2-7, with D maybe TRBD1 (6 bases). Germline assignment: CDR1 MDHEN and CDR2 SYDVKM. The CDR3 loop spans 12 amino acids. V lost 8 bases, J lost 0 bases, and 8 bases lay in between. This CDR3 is CASQTGSYEQYF. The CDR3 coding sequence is TGTGCCAGCCAGACAGGCTCCTACGAGCAGTACTTC.

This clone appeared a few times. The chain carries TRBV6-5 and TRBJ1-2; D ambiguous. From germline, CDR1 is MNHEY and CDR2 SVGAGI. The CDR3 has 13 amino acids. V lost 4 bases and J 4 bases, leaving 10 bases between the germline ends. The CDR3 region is CASSLAQTYGYTF. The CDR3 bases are TGTGCCAGCAGTTTAGCCCAGACCTATGGCTACACCTTC.

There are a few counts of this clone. The DNA for the CDR3 is TGTGCCAGCAGTTTGTCTGTAGCGGGAGGTCTCACAGATACGCAGTATTTT. It encodes CASSLSVAGGLTDTQYF. This chain uses TRBV12-3 or TRBV12-4 with TRBJ2-3; TRBD2 agrees at 10 bases. CDR3 length: 17 residues. With 3 bases clipped from V and 2 bases from J, the junction kept 8 bases outside the gene matches.

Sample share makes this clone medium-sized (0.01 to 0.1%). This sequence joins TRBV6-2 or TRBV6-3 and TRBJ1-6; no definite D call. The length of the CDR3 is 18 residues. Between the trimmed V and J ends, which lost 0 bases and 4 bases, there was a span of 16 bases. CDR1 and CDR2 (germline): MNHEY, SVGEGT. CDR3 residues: CASSYSRRIVEYNSPLHF. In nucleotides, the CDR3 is TGTGCCAGCAGTTACTCGAGGCGTATCGTCGAATATAATTCACCCCTCCACTTT.

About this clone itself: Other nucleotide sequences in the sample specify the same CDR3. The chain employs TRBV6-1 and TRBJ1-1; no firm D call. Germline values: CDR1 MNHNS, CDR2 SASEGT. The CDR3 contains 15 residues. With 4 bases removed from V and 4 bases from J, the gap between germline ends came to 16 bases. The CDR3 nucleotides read TGTGCCAGCAGTGCGGCCGGCCGTGAGGGCACTGAAGCTTTCTTT. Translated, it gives CASSAAGREGTEAFF.

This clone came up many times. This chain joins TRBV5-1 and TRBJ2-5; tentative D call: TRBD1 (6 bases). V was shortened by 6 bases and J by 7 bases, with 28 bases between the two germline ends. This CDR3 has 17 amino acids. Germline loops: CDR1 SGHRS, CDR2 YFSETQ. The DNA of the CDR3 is TGCGCCAGCAACAAGACACCGGGACACCTAGAACCTGGGACCCAGTACTTC. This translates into CASNKTPGHLEPGTQYF.

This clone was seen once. CDR3 in DNA: TGTGCCAGCAGCCCGACTAGCGGGAACACCGGGGAGCTGTTTTTT. This codes for CASSPTSGNTGELFF. This chain joins TRBV11-2 and TRBJ2-2; 9 bases map to TRBD2. Germline V gene lookup returns CDR1 SGHAT and CDR2 FQNNGV. This CDR3 is built from 15 residues. V was pared by 5 bases and J by 1 base, with 2 bases of the junction left unmatched.

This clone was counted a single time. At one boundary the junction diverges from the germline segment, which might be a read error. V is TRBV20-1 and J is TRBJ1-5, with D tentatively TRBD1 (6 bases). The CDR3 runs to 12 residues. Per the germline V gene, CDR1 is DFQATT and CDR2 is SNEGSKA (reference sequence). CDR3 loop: CSAIQRGQPQHF. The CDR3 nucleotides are TGCAGTGCTATACAGCGCGGACAGCCACAGCATTTT.

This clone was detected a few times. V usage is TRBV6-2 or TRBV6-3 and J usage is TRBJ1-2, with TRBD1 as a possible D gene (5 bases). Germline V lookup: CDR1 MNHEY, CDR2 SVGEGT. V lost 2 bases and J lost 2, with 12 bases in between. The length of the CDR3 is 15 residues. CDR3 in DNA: TGTGCCAGCAGTTACGTGCCCCAGGGAAACTATGGCTACACCTTC. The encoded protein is CASSYVPQGNYGYTF.

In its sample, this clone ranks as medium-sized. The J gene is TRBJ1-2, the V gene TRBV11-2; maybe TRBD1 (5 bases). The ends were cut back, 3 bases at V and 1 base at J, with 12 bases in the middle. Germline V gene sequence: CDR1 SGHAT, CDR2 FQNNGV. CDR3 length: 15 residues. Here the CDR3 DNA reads TGTGCCAGCAGCTTTGGGGGGGATGGTAACTATGGCTACACCTTC. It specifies CASSFGGDGNYGYTF.

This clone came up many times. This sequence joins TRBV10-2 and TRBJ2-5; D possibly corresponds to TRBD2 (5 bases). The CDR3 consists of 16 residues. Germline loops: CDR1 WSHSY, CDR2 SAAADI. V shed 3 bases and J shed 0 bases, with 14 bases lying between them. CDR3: CASSEMGVGDQETQYF. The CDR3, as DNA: TGCGCCAGCAGTGAAATGGGAGTTGGGGACCAAGAGACCCAGTACTTC.